This T cell receptor (beta chain) was captured by sequencing in a study of blood T cell repertoires in COVID-19. This clone has a single count. The method was immunoSEQ multiplex PCR; TCRdb's version includes in-frame clones alone and lacks a portion of them. Of more than 85,000 clones in the sample, over 75% were seen once. The CDR3 is made up of 18 amino acids. Germline CDR1 LNHNV, CDR2 YYDKDF (reference sequence). The J segment lost 2 bases and the V segment lost 1 base, leaving 11 bases of the junction unmatched. J is TRBJ1-5 and V is TRBV15; 7 bases fit TRBD1. The sequence was obtained from a human donor in a cohort sampled during active COVID-19. What was sequenced was peripheral blood. The CDR3 sequence is CATSRGSNTGVGNQPQHF. CDR3 nucleotides: TGTGCCACCAGCAGAGGGTCCAATACAGGGGTGGGCAATCAGCCCCAGCATTTT.